These 2 T cell receptor beta chains were all obtained from the same sample, sequenced in a study of tumor-infiltrating lymphocytes in primary liver carcinoma. The roughly 18-32 mg bulk tissue piece was not sorted before simultaneous RNA and DNA extraction. Priming with a constant-region primer yielded TCR beta cDNA from about 480 ng total RNA. Slightly modified ARM-PCR, run as three nested multiplex PCR rounds, produced the TCR beta libraries. Two initial PCR rounds of about 10 cycles each paired TRBV1-TRBV30 forward primers with a C-beta reverse primer. Each CDR3 protein gets one entry after TCRdb re-called the multiplex PCR reads with MiXCR. The data show approximately 80,000 distinct CDR3 sequences, 65% to 75% seen once. Sample: tumor-adjacent normal liver tissue. The receptor set was obtained from a man aged 35 to 55 with primary liver carcinoma and hepatitis B virus infection.

The V gene is TRBV25-1, the J gene TRBJ2-1; D unresolved. Germline V gene data show CDR1 as MGHDK and CDR2 as SYGVNS. There are 12 residues in the CDR3. Here the CDR3 reads CVGSVVYNEQFF. CDR3 in DNA: TGTGTCGGCAGTGTCGTCTACAATGAGCAGTTCTTC.

About this clonotype: A read error may account for a junction end that differs from germline. J is TRBJ2-7 and V is TRBV5-4, with 12 nucleotides matching TRBD2. Germline values: CDR1 SGHNT, CDR2 YYREEE (reference sequence). There are 15 residues in the CDR3. The DNA for the CDR3 is TGTGCTAGCAGCCCGCCTGGACTAGCGGGGTACGAGCAGTACTTC. Its protein product is CASSPPGLAGYEQYF.